Listed here are 22 T cell receptor beta chains from one sample, sequenced in a study of vaccination effects on CD4 cells after COVID-19. The antigens of these receptors remain unknown. Before any sequencing was done, the ViraFEST assay used viral peptide pools to expand antigen-specific CD4+ T cells. Upon completion of 10 days in culture, CD4+ T cells were isolated. Everyone in the study got two shots of either the BNT162b2 or mRNA-1273 vaccine. TCRdb keeps only in-frame clones here, not all; method: immunoSEQ multiplex PCR. The sample includes approximately 65,000 clones, about 67% of them seen just once. Sequenced material: CD4+ T cells from PBMCs cultured with HCoV-229E spike peptides, taken after COVID-19 vaccination. All receptors derive from a human donor who received a COVID-19 vaccine.

The chain has TRBV6-5 and TRBJ2-1; TRBD2 aligns across 10 bases. The CDR3 spans 15 residues. Germline CDR1 reads MNHEY; CDR2 reads SVGAGI. The V gene end was trimmed by 6 bases and the J gene end by 4 bases; junction bases not matched to a gene: 6. The CDR3 DNA reads TGTGCCAGCAGAGTTACTAGCGGGGTATACAATGAGCAGTTCTTC. Amino acid sequence: CASRVTSGVYNEQFF.

The CDR3 protein is CASSYSPGGHNEQFF. CDR3 nucleotides: TGTGCCAGCAGTTACTCGCCCGGCGGTCACAATGAGCAGTTCTTC. The chain combines TRBV6-5 with TRBJ2-1; the D is unclear. Germline V gives CDR1 MNHEY, CDR2 SVGAGI. This CDR3 has 15 residues. The V and J ends lost 0 bases and 5 bases respectively, with 11 bases between them.

V and J are TRBV19 and TRBJ1-2, with D possibly being TRBD1 (5 bases). The CDR3 spans 13 residues. Germline CDR1 LNHDA, CDR2 SQIVND (reference sequence). V was trimmed by 3 bases and J by 4 bases, leaving 9 bases between them. The chain's CDR3 is CASSIRGRYGYTF. The CDR3 DNA reads as TGTGCCAGTAGTATTAGGGGACGCTATGGCTACACCTTC.

This chain joins TRBV5-1 and TRBJ2-2, with D possibly being TRBD2 (5 bases). Trimming took off 5 bases at V and 7 bases at J, with 9 bases between the two ends. In germline, CDR1 is SGHRS, CDR2 YFSETQ. This CDR3 has 12 residues. CDR3 DNA sequence: TGCGCCAGCAGGGGCAGCGGCGGGGAGCTGTTTTTT. Its protein is CASRGSGGELFF.

This clone was detected only a few times. The chain has TRBV11-2 and TRBJ2-7; possible D gene TRBD1, 6 bases. V was trimmed by 5 bases and J by 0 bases, leaving 11 bases between them. CDR3 length equals 14 residues. Looked up from germline, CDR1 is SGHAT and CDR2 is FQNNGV. The CDR3 loop is CASSPDSSSYEQYV. CDR3 in DNA: TGTGCCAGCAGCCCGGACAGTAGCTCCTACGAGCAGTACGTC.

V and J are TRBV6-5 and TRBJ2-5; 7 positions match TRBD1. In germline, CDR1 is MNHEY, CDR2 SVGAGI. The trim removed 2 bases at V and 2 bases at J, leaving 5 bases unmatched. The CDR3 spans 15 residues. The CDR3 nucleotides read TGTGCCAGCAGTTACCAGGACAGGCCGCAAGAGACCCAGTACTTC. Amino acid sequence: CASSYQDRPQETQYF.

V gene TRBV6-6 combines with J gene TRBJ1-1, with 7 bases lining up with TRBD1. Unmatched junction bases numbered 5, after V lost 10 bases and J lost 0 bases. Germline CDR1 and CDR2: MNHNY and SVGAGI (reference sequence). CDR3 size: 13 residues. The CDR3 protein is CATAGQLNTEAFF. CDR3 DNA: TGTGCCACCGCGGGACAGCTGAACACTGAAGCTTTCTTT.

The rearrangement joins TRBV6-2 or TRBV6-3 to TRBJ2-6; a possible D gene is TRBD2 (5 bases). V lost 6 bases to trimming and J lost 0 bases, with 9 bases between them. CDR1 and CDR2 (germline): MNHEY, SVGEGT. The CDR3 runs to 15 residues. The CDR3, as DNA: TGTGCCAGCAGCCCAAGCGGCTCTGGGGCCAACGTCCTGACTTTC. Its protein product is CASSPSGSGANVLTF.

This chain uses TRBV6-2 or TRBV6-3 with TRBJ1-2; TRBD1 is a possible D gene (6 bases). Trimming cost V 5 bases and J 2 bases, with 15 bases left between them. This CDR3 region has 15 residues. Germline V gene lookup returns CDR1 MNHEY and CDR2 SVGEGT. The CDR3 nucleotides are TGTGCCAGCAGTGCCCGGGGGCAGCTGAACTATGGCTACACCTTC. This sequence encodes CASSARGQLNYGYTF.

V is TRBV19 and J is TRBJ1-2; the match to TRBD1 covers 9 bases. The CDR3 is 14 amino acids. Germline lookup yields CDR1 LNHDA and CDR2 SQIVND (reference sequence). The junction had 5 bases not matched to a gene; V was cut back by 1 base and J by 8 bases. This CDR3 reads CASSIAGTGPGYTF. The DNA for the CDR3 is TGTGCCAGTAGTATAGCCGGGACAGGGCCCGGCTACACCTTC.

The chain joins TRBV5-8 to TRBJ2-1; TRBD1 aligns across 7 bases. The junction had 10 bases not matched to a gene; V was cut back by 4 bases and J by 6 bases. Germline V gene lookup returns CDR1 SGHTS and CDR2 YDEGEE. This CDR3 has 15 residues. CDR3 amino acids: CASSRQGFFSNEQFF. CDR3 DNA: TGTGCCAGCAGCCGACAGGGTTTTTTTAGCAATGAGCAGTTCTTC.

In its sample, this clone was seen once. The chain has TRBV10-3 and TRBJ2-1, with a possible D match to TRBD2 (6 bases). Germline V CDR1 and CDR2: ENHRY, SYGVKD. The CDR3 is 16 residues long. Trimming left V 2 bases short and J 2 bases short, with 13 bases between. CDR3 amino acids: CAISEREPGAYNEQFF. CDR3 DNA: TGTGCCATCAGTGAGCGGGAGCCAGGAGCCTACAATGAGCAGTTCTTC.

In its sample, this clone was seen once. This chain uses TRBV5-1 with TRBJ1-3; 7 bases map to TRBD1. V lost 4 bases to trimming and J lost 1 base; unmatched junction nucleotides: 11. The CDR3 runs 17 residues. Germline CDR1 is SGHRS and CDR2 is YFSETQ. The CDR3 region is CASSRNPGQLSGNTIYF. The CDR3 nucleotides read TGCGCCAGCAGCCGGAACCCGGGACAGCTTTCTGGAAACACCATATATTTT.

The chain employs TRBV2 and TRBJ2-1; no clear D. This CDR3 region has 11 residues. CDR1 is SNHLY, CDR2 FYNNEI, per germline. The germline V and J ends were trimmed by 6 bases and 7 bases, with 7 bases remaining between them. Here the CDR3 DNA reads TGTGCCAGCAGACAGTCTAATGAGCAGTTCTTC. Translating gives CASRQSNEQFF.

V usage is TRBV6-5 and J usage is TRBJ2-7, with TRBD2 matching over 9 bases. Unmatched junction bases numbered 10, after V lost 6 bases and J lost 4 bases. This CDR3 is 15 amino acids long. CDR1 and CDR2 from the germline V gene are MNHEY and SVGAGI. In DNA, the CDR3 is TGTGCCAGCAGCCCCGGGAGCGGGGGGTCTTACGAGCAGTACGTC. It yields the protein CASSPGSGGSYEQYV.

The chain links TRBV19 to TRBJ1-4; D remains unclear. The germline gives CDR1 LNHDA, CDR2 SQIVND (reference sequence). The CDR3 covers 14 residues. V lost 6 bases to trimming and J lost 8 bases, with 16 bases between them. DNA of the CDR3: TGTGCCAGTAGCCCGACGAACGGATACGAAAAACTGTTTTTT. Translated: CASSPTNGYEKLFF.

This chain links TRBV19 with TRBJ2-7, with D perhaps assigned TRBD1 or TRBD2 (5 bases each). CDR1 and CDR2 from the germline V gene are LNHDA and SQIVND (reference sequence). The CDR3 loop spans 12 amino acids. V lost 11 bases to trimming and J lost 2 bases, with 13 bases between them. This chain's CDR3 is CAGPGTAYEQYV. CDR3 sequence (DNA): TGTGCCGGGCCCGGGACCGCCTACGAGCAGTACGTC.

With regard to this clone: In the same sample, other DNA sequences code for this CDR3. The J gene is TRBJ1-3, the V gene TRBV19; 7 bases match TRBD1. This CDR3 region has 14 residues. V dropped 4 bases and J dropped 3; count of bases not matched to a gene: 3. Germline assignment: CDR1 LNHDA and CDR2 SQIVND (reference sequence). The DNA of the CDR3 is TGTGCCAGTAGTAGAGGGGGCAGTGGAAACACCATATATTTT. This sequence encodes CASSRGGSGNTIYF.

The chain uses TRBV2 and TRBJ2-5, with 7 bases aligning to TRBD1. Trimming at V came to 6 bases and at J to 3 bases, leaving 13 bases not matched to a gene. The CDR3 loop spans 16 amino acids. Germline V lookup: CDR1 SNHLY, CDR2 FYNNEI. The CDR3 region is CASRSTGTAVKETQYF. The CDR3 nucleotides are TGTGCCAGCAGATCCACCGGGACAGCAGTAAAAGAGACCCAGTACTTC. Based on the CDR3 plus reference TRBV2 and TRBJ2-5, the full variable domain is EPEVTQTPSHQVTQMGQEVILRCVPISNHLYFYWYRQILGQKVEFLVSFYNNEISEKSEIFDDQFSVERPDGSNFTLKIRSTKLEDSAMYFCASRSTGTAVKETQYFGPGTRLLVL.

This clone was seen a handful of times. The J gene is TRBJ1-4, the V gene TRBV18; D remains ambiguous. Trimming cost V 4 bases and J 3 bases, with 15 bases left between them. The CDR3 runs 16 residues. Germline V gene sequence: CDR1 KGHSH, CDR2 LQKENI. The CDR3 nucleotides read TGTGCCAGCTCACAAGTAGACCAGCCTGCTAATGAAAAACTGTTTTTT. Translated: CASSQVDQPANEKLFF.

V is TRBV19 and J is TRBJ1-6; no clear D. The length of the CDR3 is 15 residues. Germline assignment: CDR1 LNHDA and CDR2 SQIVND (reference sequence). V was pared by 6 bases and J by 7 bases, with 16 bases between. CDR3 sequence (DNA): TGTGCCAGTAGCTACAGTGGCGAGGGAAATTCACCCCTCCACTTT. Protein product: CASSYSGEGNSPLHF.

This chain joins TRBV10-2 and TRBJ2-1; 8 bases are a match to TRBD2. V shed 9 bases and J 4 bases; nucleotides not matched to a gene: 20. There are 18 residues in the CDR3. Germline values: CDR1 WSHSY, CDR2 SAAADI. The CDR3 protein is CASPYPEMGGLVYNEQFF. The CDR3 DNA follows: TGCGCCAGTCCGTACCCCGAAATGGGGGGACTAGTTTACAATGAGCAGTTCTTC.